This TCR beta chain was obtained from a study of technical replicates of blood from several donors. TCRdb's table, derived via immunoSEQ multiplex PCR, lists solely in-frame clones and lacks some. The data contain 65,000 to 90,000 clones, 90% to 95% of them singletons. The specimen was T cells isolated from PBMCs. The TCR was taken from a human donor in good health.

CDR3 sequence (DNA): TGCGCCAGCAGCTTGCGGGGGGCCGTTCTTGTCGATGAGCAGTTCTTC. This sequence encodes CASSLRGAVLVDEQFF. This chain connects TRBV5-1 to TRBJ2-1; possibly TRBD2 for D (7 bases). The CDR3 totals 16 residues. Germline V gene sequence: CDR1 SGHRS, CDR2 YFSETQ. V was pared by 1 base and J by 8 bases, with 19 bases between.